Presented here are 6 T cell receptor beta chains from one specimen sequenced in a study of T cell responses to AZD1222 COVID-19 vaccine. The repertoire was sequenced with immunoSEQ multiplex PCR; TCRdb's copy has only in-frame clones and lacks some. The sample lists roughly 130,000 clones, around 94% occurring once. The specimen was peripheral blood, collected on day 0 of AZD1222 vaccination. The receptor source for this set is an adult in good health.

This chain's CDR3 is CASRLAGALNEQFF. CDR3 nucleotides: TGTGCCAGCAGACTAGCGGGAGCCCTCAATGAGCAGTTCTTC. V usage is TRBV28 and J usage is TRBJ2-1; 11 bases align to TRBD2. The V and J ends lost 6 bases and 6 bases, in that order; junction bases with no gene match: 4. The CDR3 has 14 residues. CDR1 and CDR2 (germline): MDHEN, SYDVKM.

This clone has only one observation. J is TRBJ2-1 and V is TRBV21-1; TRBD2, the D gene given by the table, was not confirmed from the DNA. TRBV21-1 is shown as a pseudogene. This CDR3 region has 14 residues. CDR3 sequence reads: CASTRLRGYNEQFF. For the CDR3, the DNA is TGTGCCAGCACCCGGCTTCGCGGTTACAATGAGCAGTTCTTC.

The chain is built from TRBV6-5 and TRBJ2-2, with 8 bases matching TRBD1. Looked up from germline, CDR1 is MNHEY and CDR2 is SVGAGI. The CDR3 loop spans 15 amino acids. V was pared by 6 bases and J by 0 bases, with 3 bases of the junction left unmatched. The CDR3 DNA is TGTGCCAGCAGGGCGGGACAGGCGAACACCGGGGAGCTGTTTTTT. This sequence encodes CASRAGQANTGELFF.

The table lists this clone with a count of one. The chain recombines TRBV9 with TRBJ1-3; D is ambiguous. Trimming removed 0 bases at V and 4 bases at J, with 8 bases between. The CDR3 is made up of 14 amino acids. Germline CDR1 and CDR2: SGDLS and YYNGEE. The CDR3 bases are TGTGCCAGCAGCGTAGCTGGGCAGGGAAACACCATATATTTT. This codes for CASSVAGQGNTIYF.

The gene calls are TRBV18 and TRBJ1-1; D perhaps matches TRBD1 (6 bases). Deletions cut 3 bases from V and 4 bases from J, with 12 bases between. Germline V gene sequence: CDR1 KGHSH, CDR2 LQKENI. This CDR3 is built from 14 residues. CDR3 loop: CASSPPPGATEAFF. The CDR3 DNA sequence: TGTGCCAGCTCACCCCCTCCGGGGGCCACTGAAGCTTTCTTT.

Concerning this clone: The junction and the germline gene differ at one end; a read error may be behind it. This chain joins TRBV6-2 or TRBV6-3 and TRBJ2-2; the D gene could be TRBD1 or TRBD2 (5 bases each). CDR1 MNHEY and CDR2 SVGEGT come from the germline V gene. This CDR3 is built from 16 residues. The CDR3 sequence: CAGSYGAPSLSGELFF. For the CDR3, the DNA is TGTGCCGGCAGTTACGGGGCCCCAAGTTTGTCCGGGGAGCTGTTTTTT.